The 30 T cell receptor beta chains reported below all come from one sample, sequenced in a study of cytomegalovirus exposure and HLA in healthy donors. The primer mix had 60 Vbeta and 13 Jbeta primers. Sequencing used immunoSEQ multiplex PCR; TCRdb keeps in-frame clones, though not all of them. The sample records approximately 99,000 clones, around three quarters being singletons. The material sequenced was PBMCs. The receptors were sampled from a male donor in good health and CMV-seropositive.

A word on this clone: At one boundary the junction diverges from the germline segment, which might be a read error. The gene calls are TRBV7-7 and TRBJ2-1, with 7 bases that match TRBD2. The length of the CDR3 is 13 residues. Germline V CDR1 and CDR2: SSHAT, FNYEAQ (reference sequence). The CDR3 region has the DNA TGTGCTAGCAGCCAGGAGCGGGGCAGTGAGCAGTTCTTC. Protein: CASSQERGSEQFF.

The CDR3, as DNA: TGTGCCAGCAGTGGCGGGGGGGCAATAAATGAGCAGTTCTTC. As protein: CASSGGGAINEQFF. The V and J genes are TRBV25-1 and TRBJ2-1, with TRBD2 matching 9 bases. The CDR3 extends over 14 amino acids. The ends lost 4 bases at V and 7 bases at J; junction bases unmatched: 5. Germline loops: CDR1 MGHDK, CDR2 SYGVNS.

The sample holds a few counts of this clone. The chain links TRBV4-3 to TRBJ1-5, with 10 bases that match TRBD1. This CDR3 has 15 amino acids. CDR1 and CDR2 from the germline V gene are LGHNA and YSLEER. The V gene end was trimmed by 5 bases and the J gene end by 4 bases; junction bases not matched to a gene: 5. The CDR3 here is CASSKDRGENQPQHF. CDR3 nucleotide sequence: TGCGCCAGCAGCAAGGACAGGGGGGAAAATCAGCCCCAGCATTTT.

The rearrangement links TRBV29-1 to TRBJ2-5; 10 nucleotides match TRBD1. With the DNA end fitting TRBJ2-7 better, the J assignment may be wrong. Germline-derived CDR1 and CDR2 are SQVTM and ANQGSEA. The CDR3 runs 13 residues. The CDR3 nucleotides read TGCAGCGTTGGGGACAGGGGCGGCTACGAGCAGTACTTC. Its translation is CSVGDRGGYEQYF.

The chain employs TRBV6-5 and TRBJ1-1; 7 positions match TRBD1. The ends lost 2 bases at V and 5 bases at J; junction bases unmatched: 8. Germline CDR1 reads MNHEY; CDR2 reads SVGAGI. CDR3 length: 15 amino acids. CDR3 bases: TGTGCCAGCAGTTACGATATAGGGGGCATGACTGAAGCTTTCTTT. Its translation: CASSYDIGGMTEAFF.

The chain couples TRBV5-1 to TRBJ2-3, with 12 bases identical to TRBD2. CDR3 size: 15 residues. CDR1 and CDR2 from the germline V gene are SGHRS and YFSETQ. Trimming removed 3 bases from V and 6 bases from J; junction bases left unmatched: 5. CDR3 nucleotides: TGCGCCAGCAGCTCAACCGGGACTAGCGGGGATACGCAGTATTTT. It encodes CASSSTGTSGDTQYF.

J is TRBJ2-7 and V is TRBV11-2, with 8 bases identical to TRBD1. This CDR3 spans 15 amino acids. The J segment lost 3 bases and the V segment lost 1 base, leaving 5 bases of the junction unmatched. CDR1 is SGHAT and CDR2 is FQNNGV in the germline V gene. CDR3 bases: TGTGCCAGCAGCTTAGGGGCAGGGGGCGTCTACGAGCAGTACTTC. Translation gives CASSLGAGGVYEQYF.

Written as DNA, the CDR3 is TGTGCCAGCAGCTCGCAGAGGGGGAGAAAGGAGCCCCAGCATTTT. This codes for CASSSQRGRKEPQHF. The chain combines TRBV27 with TRBJ1-5; D perhaps matches TRBD1 (6 bases). The length of the CDR3 is 15 residues. Trimming cost V 6 bases and J 8 bases, with 20 bases left between them. Germline values: CDR1 MNHEY, CDR2 SMNVEV (reference sequence).

The chain is built from TRBV11-2 and TRBJ1-2; D gene ambiguous. The CDR3 has 15 amino acids. V gave up 1 base and J gave up 2 bases, with 11 bases separating them. The V gene's germline CDR1 is SGHAT and CDR2 FQNNGV. CDR3 nucleotide sequence: TGTGCCAGCAGCTTAGGGGTCGGGGTGAACTATGGCTACACCTTC. As protein: CASSLGVGVNYGYTF.

The rearrangement joins TRBV27 to TRBJ2-7; 9 bases agree with TRBD1. CDR3 length equals 15 residues. J gave up 4 bases and V 5 bases, and 9 bases lay outside the gene matches. CDR1 is MNHEY and CDR2 is SMNVEV in the germline V gene (reference sequence). This CDR3 reads CASSTGTGRIYEQYF. The CDR3 region has the DNA TGTGCCAGCAGTACCGGGACAGGGCGGATATACGAGCAGTACTTC.

The table lists this clone with a few counts. The chain is built from TRBV4-3 and TRBJ1-4; unclear D gene. Germline CDR1 LGHNA, CDR2 YSLEER. The CDR3 length is 16 residues. Trimming stripped 0 bases from V and 1 base from J, with 9 bases between. CDR3 in amino acids: CASSQEGARTNEKLFF. The CDR3 DNA reads TGCGCCAGCAGCCAAGAGGGAGCCAGAACTAATGAAAAACTGTTTTTT.

The chain couples TRBV5-1 to TRBJ1-6; D gene unclear. The germline V gene has CDR1 SGHRS and CDR2 YFSETQ. The CDR3 spans 14 residues. Trimming removed 2 bases at V and 8 bases at J, with 11 bases between. In nucleotides, the CDR3 is TGCGCCAGCAGCTTCGACACGGGGTATTCACCCCTCCACTTT. Translated: CASSFDTGYSPLHF.

The rearrangement joins TRBV4-2 to TRBJ1-5; a weak D match, TRBD1 (5 bases). The CDR3 is 18 residues long. Germline assignment: CDR1 LGHNA and CDR2 YNFKEQ. The V gene lost 2 bases and the J gene lost 2 bases, with 19 bases spanning the gap. The CDR3 sequence is CASSQMGRGEGGNQPQHF. The DNA of the CDR3 is TGTGCCAGCAGCCAAATGGGGAGGGGTGAGGGTGGCAATCAGCCCCAGCATTTT.

This rearrangement joins TRBV5-4 to TRBJ1-1; 10 bases agree with TRBD1. The J segment lost 3 bases and the V segment lost 0 bases, leaving 5 bases of the junction unmatched. Germline CDR1 SGHNT, CDR2 YYREEE (reference sequence). CDR3 length: 16 residues. The CDR3 spells CASSLARTGGDTEAFF. The CDR3 coding sequence is TGTGCCAGCAGCTTGGCACGGACAGGGGGGGACACTGAAGCTTTCTTT.

This chain connects TRBV6-1 to TRBJ2-7; TRBD1 aligns across 7 bases. The V and J ends lost 6 bases and 5 bases, in that order; junction bases with no gene match: 7. Looked up from germline, CDR1 is MNHNS and CDR2 is SASEGT. The CDR3 extends over 13 amino acids. The CDR3 sequence: CASSDRVKDEQYF. DNA for the CDR3: TGTGCCAGCAGCGACAGGGTGAAAGACGAGCAGTACTTC.

The chain recombines TRBV7-3 with TRBJ1-2; 10 bases map to TRBD1. Per the germline V gene, CDR1 is SGHTA and CDR2 is FQGTGA. The CDR3 has 14 residues. Trimming cost V 3 bases and J 8 bases; bases outside gene matches: 6. DNA for the CDR3: TGTGCCAGCAGCTTGGTACCGACAGGGGGCGGCTACACCTTC. It specifies CASSLVPTGGGYTF.

The rearrangement links TRBV29-1 to TRBJ2-3; TRBD2 aligns across 9 bases. Looked up from germline, CDR1 is SQVTM and CDR2 is ANQGSEA. The CDR3 runs 13 residues. Germline trimming cut 4 bases from V and 4 bases from J; bases unmatched to any gene: 3. The CDR3 region is CSVGTSAADTQYF. CDR3 in DNA: TGCAGCGTTGGGACTAGCGCCGCAGATACGCAGTATTTT.

This clone was seen only once. This rearrangement joins TRBV9 to TRBJ2-2; 7 nucleotides agree with TRBD2. The CDR3 length is 16 residues. The ends lost 0 bases at V and 3 bases at J; junction bases unmatched: 5. The germline gives CDR1 SGDLS, CDR2 YYNGEE. The CDR3: CASSVEPGGYTGELFF. CDR3 bases: TGTGCCAGCAGCGTAGAACCCGGGGGGTACACCGGGGAGCTGTTTTTT.

The J gene is TRBJ2-7, the V gene TRBV5-4; D is possibly TRBD1 (5 bases). This CDR3 contains 15 residues. Trimming removed 0 bases at V and 3 bases at J, with 13 bases between. Germline loops: CDR1 SGHNT, CDR2 YYREEE (reference sequence). The CDR3 protein is CASSLDQGRSYEQYF. The CDR3 DNA sequence: TGTGCCAGCAGCTTGGATCAGGGCAGGAGCTACGAGCAGTACTTC.

This clone was seen just once. The V and J genes are TRBV10-2 and TRBJ2-7, with TRBD1 as a possible D gene (6 bases). The CDR3 sequence is 14 residues long. The germline CDR1 and CDR2 sequences are WSHSY and SAAADI. The V and J ends lost 4 bases and 0 bases respectively, with 10 bases between them. The CDR3: CASSVGQSSYEQYF. CDR3 bases: TGCGCCAGCAGTGTCGGACAGAGCTCCTACGAGCAGTACTTC.

The rearrangement uses TRBV5-6 and TRBJ1-2; D uncertain. The CDR3 has 14 residues. Per germline, CDR1 SGHDT and CDR2 YYEEEE. V shed 2 bases and J shed 2 bases, with 10 bases lying between them. Here the CDR3 DNA reads TGTGCCAGCAGCTTAGCTGGGAGGAACTATGGCTACACCTTC. Encoded protein: CASSLAGRNYGYTF.

The CDR3 protein is CASSPGTGNGYTF. CDR3 DNA: TGTGCCAGCAGTCCGGGGACAGGGAATGGCTACACCTTC. This chain joins TRBV13 and TRBJ1-2; TRBD1 matches 9 bases. The V gene's germline CDR1 is PRHDT and CDR2 FYEKMQ (reference sequence). The CDR3 runs to 13 residues. V gave up 6 bases and J gave up 6 bases; unmatched junction bases: 5.

V gene TRBV30 combines with J gene TRBJ2-1; D might be TRBD1 (5 bases). CDR1 GTSNPN and CDR2 SVGIG come from the germline V gene (reference sequence). This CDR3 region has 12 residues. V dropped 3 bases and J dropped 7 bases, with 10 bases sitting between them. As DNA, the CDR3 is TGTGCCTGGAGAGGGGATCTGAATGAGCAGTTCTTC. Its protein product is CAWRGDLNEQFF.

CDR3 in amino acids: CASSLEGQLNTEAFF. The CDR3 DNA is TGCGCCAGCAGCTTGGAGGGACAGTTGAACACTGAAGCTTTCTTT. The J gene is TRBJ1-1, the V gene TRBV5-1; TRBD1 matches 7 bases. Per germline, CDR1 SGHRS and CDR2 YFSETQ. The CDR3 covers 15 residues. J was trimmed by 0 bases and V by 0 bases; bases with no gene match: 2.

This clone occurred a few times. The gene calls are TRBV29-1 and TRBJ1-1; tentatively, D is TRBD1 (6 bases). CDR1 SQVTM and CDR2 ANQGSEA come from the germline V gene. V was pared by 7 bases and J by 4 bases, with 13 bases between. The CDR3 spans 12 residues. The CDR3 nucleotides are TGCAGCGCCGGACAGCATGGCACTGAAGCTTTCTTT. Its protein product is CSAGQHGTEAFF.

This clone appeared a single time. The chain combines TRBV5-1 with TRBJ2-1, with D possibly being TRBD1 (7 bases). V lost 0 bases, J lost 10 bases, and 11 bases lay in between. CDR3 size: 13 residues. Germline loops: CDR1 SGHRS, CDR2 YFSETQ. CDR3 protein: CASSLVGGQEQFF. The CDR3 DNA reads as TGCGCCAGCAGCTTGGTGGGGGGACAGGAGCAGTTCTTC.

The rearrangement uses TRBV19 and TRBJ1-2, with 10 bases that match TRBD1. The CDR3 is 16 residues long. The germline gives CDR1 LNHDA, CDR2 SQIVND (reference sequence). V shed 1 base and J 3 bases; nucleotides not matched to a gene: 5. The DNA of the CDR3 is TGTGCCAGTAGTATAGTTGGGACAGGGGTCGACTATGGCTACACCTTC. Its protein product is CASSIVGTGVDYGYTF.

This chain joins TRBV6-1 and TRBJ1-1, with D possibly being TRBD1 (5 bases). The germline V gene has CDR1 MNHNS and CDR2 SASEGT. The CDR3 runs to 14 residues. V lost 6 bases to trimming and J lost 3 bases, with 14 bases between them. The CDR3 spells CASSVRAFYTEAFF. The CDR3 bases are TGTGCCAGCAGCGTCAGGGCCTTTTACACTGAAGCTTTCTTT.

This sequence joins TRBV18 and TRBJ1-1; D is possibly TRBD1 (6 bases). Trimming stripped 5 bases from V and 1 base from J, with 17 bases between. The CDR3 is made up of 16 amino acids. Germline-derived CDR1 and CDR2 are KGHSH and LQKENI. The DNA of the CDR3 is TGTGCCAGCTCAGCCTTCAGGGGAAGCGAGAACACTGAAGCTTTCTTT. Protein: CASSAFRGSENTEAFF.

The chain joins TRBV18 to TRBJ2-6; 7 nucleotides match TRBD1. The trim removed 3 bases at V and 13 bases at J, leaving 12 bases unmatched. The CDR3 runs 15 residues. Germline-derived CDR1 and CDR2 are KGHSH and LQKENI. The CDR3 nucleotides read TGTGCCAGCTCACCCGCTTCGGGACAGTGGGAAGTCCTGACTTTC. Translating gives CASSPASGQWEVLTF.